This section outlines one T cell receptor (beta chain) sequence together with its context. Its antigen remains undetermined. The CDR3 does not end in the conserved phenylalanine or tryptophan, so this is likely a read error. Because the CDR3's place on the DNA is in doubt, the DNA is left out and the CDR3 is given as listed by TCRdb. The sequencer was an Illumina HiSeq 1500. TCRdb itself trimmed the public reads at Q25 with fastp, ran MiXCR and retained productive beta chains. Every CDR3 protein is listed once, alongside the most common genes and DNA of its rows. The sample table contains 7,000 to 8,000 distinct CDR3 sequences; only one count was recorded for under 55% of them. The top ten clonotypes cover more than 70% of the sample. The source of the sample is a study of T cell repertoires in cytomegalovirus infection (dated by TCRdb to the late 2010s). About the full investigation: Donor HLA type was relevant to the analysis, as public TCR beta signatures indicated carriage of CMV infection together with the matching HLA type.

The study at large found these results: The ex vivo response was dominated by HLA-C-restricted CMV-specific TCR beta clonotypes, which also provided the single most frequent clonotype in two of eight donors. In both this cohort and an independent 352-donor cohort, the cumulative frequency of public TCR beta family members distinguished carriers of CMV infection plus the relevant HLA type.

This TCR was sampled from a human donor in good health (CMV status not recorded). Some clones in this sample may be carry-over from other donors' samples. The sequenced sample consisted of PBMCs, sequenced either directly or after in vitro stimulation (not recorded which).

CDR3 region: CASSLGPPGISYEHSC. In this chain, TRBV7-6 is recombined with TRBJ2-7. CDR1 and CDR2 were assigned from the germline V gene as SGHVS and FNYEAQ. The CDR3 is 16 residues long, ends included.